The 16 T cell receptor beta chains below were found in one sample sequenced in a study of blood T cell repertoires in COVID-19. This table comes from immunoSEQ multiplex PCR, and its TCRdb copy is limited to in-frame clones, with some not included. This sample carries 270,000 or so clones, roughly 91% of them seen once, and the ten largest clones take 11%. Sequencing was done on a sample of peripheral blood. Source of these receptors: a woman aged 30 to 39 with COVID-19, enrolled during active disease.

This chain uses TRBV19 with TRBJ1-1, with D tentatively TRBD1 (6 bases). This CDR3 spans 14 amino acids. Germline loops: CDR1 LNHDA, CDR2 SQIVND (reference sequence). V lost 6 bases to trimming and J lost 3 bases, with 14 bases between them. The CDR3 reads CASSFQGFDTEAFF. CDR3 DNA sequence: TGTGCCAGTAGCTTTCAGGGGTTCGACACTGAAGCTTTCTTT.

This clone was picked up one time. For the CDR3, the DNA is TGTGCCAGCAGCTCCACACAAGCGGGGGGAAATGAGCAGTTCTTC. It translates to CASSSTQAGGNEQFF. This chain uses TRBV7-9 with TRBJ2-1; 9 bases line up with TRBD2. This CDR3 region has 15 residues. Germline V gene sequence: CDR1 SEHNR, CDR2 FQNEAQ (reference sequence). V shed 4 bases and J 7 bases; nucleotides not matched to a gene: 8.

The chain has TRBV19 and TRBJ2-1, with a weak D call TRBD1 (6 bases). Deletions cut 3 bases from V and 8 bases from J, with 23 bases between. CDR3 length: 17 residues. Germline CDR1 reads LNHDA; CDR2 reads SQIVND (reference sequence). The CDR3 coding sequence is TGTGCCAGTAGTATCGACCCTCTACAGGGAGCCATTGATGAGCAGTTCTTC. The encoded protein is CASSIDPLQGAIDEQFF.

The rearrangement links TRBV3-1 (or the pseudogene TRBV3-2) to TRBJ1-1, with unresolved D. The CDR3 contains 13 residues. Germline loops: CDR1 LGHDT, CDR2 YNNKEL (reference sequence). Trimming took off 6 bases at V and 1 base at J, with 9 bases between the two ends. The CDR3 nucleotides read TGTGCCAGCAGGGCTGATACGAACACTGAAGCTTTCTTT. It translates to CASRADTNTEAFF.

This chain links TRBV6-5 with TRBJ2-2, with D unclear. Germline V lookup: CDR1 MNHEY, CDR2 SVGAGI. V was trimmed by 0 bases and J by 5 bases, leaving 4 bases between them. This CDR3 is 13 amino acids long. The CDR3 loop is CASSYSATGELFF. DNA for the CDR3: TGTGCCAGCAGTTACTCGGCTACCGGGGAGCTGTTTTTT.

This sequence joins TRBV5-1 and TRBJ1-1; the D is unclear. V shed 0 bases and J shed 0 bases, with 12 bases lying between them. The CDR3 runs to 16 residues. Germline lookup yields CDR1 SGHRS and CDR2 YFSETQ. CDR3 sequence reads: CASSLVPNLLNTEAFF. CDR3 nucleotide sequence: TGCGCCAGCAGCTTGGTCCCGAACTTACTGAACACTGAAGCTTTCTTT.

V is TRBV2 and J is TRBJ2-3, with a possible D match to TRBD1 (6 bases). The germline CDR1 and CDR2 sequences are SNHLY and FYNNEI. V lost 5 bases to trimming and J lost 1 base, with 10 bases between them. There are 14 residues in the CDR3. CDR3 coding DNA: TGTGCCAGCAGTCTTAGGACAGGCACAGATACGCAGTATTTT. Protein: CASSLRTGTDTQYF.

This chain uses TRBV14 with TRBJ1-6; tentative D call: TRBD1 (5 bases). CDR1 SGHDN and CDR2 FVKESK come from the germline V gene. Trimming left V 6 bases short and J 7 bases short, with 13 bases between. The CDR3 is made up of 14 amino acids. CDR3 residues: CASRRRGENSPLHF. In DNA form, the CDR3 reads TGTGCCAGCAGGAGACGGGGGGAGAATTCACCCCTCCACTTT.

This chain connects TRBV6-6 to TRBJ1-1; D not certain. Germline CDR1 MNHNY, CDR2 SVGAGI (reference sequence). The CDR3 extends over 11 amino acids. V was shortened by 4 bases and J by 7 bases, with 7 bases between the two germline ends. CDR3 nucleotides: TGTGCCAGCAGTTTTTATGTTGAAGCTTTCTTT. It yields the protein CASSFYVEAFF.

The V and J genes are TRBV6-5 and TRBJ2-2, with D possibly TRBD1 on 6 matching bases. The CDR3 covers 13 residues. Trimming removed 6 bases at V and 5 bases at J, with 10 bases between. Looked up from germline, CDR1 is MNHEY and CDR2 is SVGAGI. The CDR3 protein is CASRQTGTGELFF. The CDR3 region has the DNA TGTGCCAGCAGACAAACAGGGACCGGGGAGCTGTTTTTT.

This rearrangement joins TRBV19 to TRBJ1-5, with D maybe TRBD1 (6 bases). The germline V gene has CDR1 LNHDA and CDR2 SQIVND (reference sequence). Trimming pared 3 bases from V and 1 base from J, leaving 13 bases between. This CDR3 has 16 residues. The CDR3 loop is CASSMAGGLSNQPQHF. In DNA, the CDR3 is TGTGCCAGTAGTATGGCTGGGGGCCTAAGCAATCAGCCCCAGCATTTT.

The chain is built from TRBV19 and TRBJ1-1, with D possibly matching TRBD1 (6 bases). The V gene lost 7 bases and the J gene lost 0 bases, with 15 bases spanning the gap. In germline, CDR1 is LNHDA, CDR2 SQIVND (reference sequence). This CDR3 has 15 amino acids. The CDR3 bases are TGTGCCAGTAACGTAGGACAGATCATGAACACTGAAGCTTTCTTT. This codes for CASNVGQIMNTEAFF.

The chain employs TRBV6-5 and TRBJ1-3, with 9 bases that match TRBD1. Germline values: CDR1 MNHEY, CDR2 SVGAGI. J was trimmed by 4 bases and V by 6 bases; bases with no gene match: 7. The CDR3 spans 15 residues. The chain's CDR3 is CASRDSGTGGNTIYF. The CDR3 nucleotides are TGTGCCAGCAGGGATTCCGGGACAGGGGGAAACACCATATATTTT.

Concerning this clone: At the DNA level, this CDR3 is encoded by other sequences in the same sample as well. The V and J genes are TRBV10-3 and TRBJ1-2, with TRBD1 matching over 9 bases. V gave up 8 bases and J gave up 2 bases; unmatched junction bases: 0. The CDR3 length is 12 residues. CDR1 is ENHRY, CDR2 SYGVKD, per germline. The CDR3 protein is CAIGTGNYGYTF. The CDR3 DNA is TGTGCCATCGGGACAGGGAACTATGGCTACACCTTC.

This clone has a single count. This chain joins TRBV5-4 and TRBJ1-1; maybe TRBD1 (5 bases). Trimming took 3 bases from V and 1 from J, leaving 16 bases between them. CDR1 and CDR2 from the germline V gene are SGHNT and YYREEE (reference sequence). CDR3 length: 16 amino acids. The CDR3: CASSWGGNAANTEAFF. For the CDR3, the DNA is TGTGCCAGCAGCTGGGGGGGGAATGCCGCGAACACTGAAGCTTTCTTT. Supplemented by reference TRBV5-4 and TRBJ1-1, the full variable domain reads ETGVTQSPTHLIKTRGQQVTLRCSSQSGHNTVSWYQQALGQGPQFIFQYYREEENGRGNFPPRFSGLQFPNYSSELNVNALELDDSALYLCASSWGGNAANTEAFFGQGTRLTVV.

The J gene is TRBJ2-3, the V gene TRBV11-2, with 7 bases that match TRBD2. The CDR3 totals 11 residues. Trimming removed 11 bases from V and 4 bases from J; junction bases left unmatched: 3. CDR1 and CDR2 (germline): SGHAT, FQNNGV. The CDR3 sequence: CAGGVADTQYF. CDR3 DNA: TGTGCCGGGGGGGTCGCAGATACGCAGTATTTT.